Presented here are 22 T cell receptor beta chains from one specimen sequenced in a study of T cell responses to AZD1222 COVID-19 vaccine. Assay: immunoSEQ multiplex PCR; the TCRdb copy retains only in-frame clones and omits some. The sample lists about 110,000 clones; about 92% were seen once. Sample: peripheral blood, taken on day 0 of MenACWY control vaccination. Receptors were obtained from an adult in good health.

This sequence joins TRBV5-4 and TRBJ1-1, with D maybe TRBD1 (5 bases). Germline V CDR1 and CDR2: SGHNT, YYREEE (reference sequence). CDR3 length: 13 residues. Trimming pared 4 bases from V and 2 bases from J, leaving 9 bases between. The DNA of the CDR3 is TGTGCCAGCAGCGGGGACGGAAACACTGAAGCTTTCTTT. It translates to CASSGDGNTEAFF.

The chain joins TRBV27 to TRBJ2-5; D perhaps matches TRBD2 (7 bases). Per the germline V gene, CDR1 is MNHEY and CDR2 is SMNVEV (reference sequence). V gave up 7 bases and J gave up 4 bases, with 13 bases separating them. The CDR3 loop spans 13 amino acids. As DNA, the CDR3 is TGTGCCAGCACCAAAAGGGGGGGAGAGACCCAGTACTTC. Amino acid sequence: CASTKRGGETQYF.

The CDR3 loop reads CASSYTGDYEQYF. CDR3 nucleotides: TGTGCCAGCAGCTATACGGGGGACTACGAGCAGTACTTC. This chain links TRBV7-8 with TRBJ2-7, with a tentative D call TRBD2 (6 bases). The CDR3 consists of 13 residues. Germline loops: CDR1 SGHVS, CDR2 FQNEAQ. V was shortened by 4 bases and J by 3 bases, with 10 bases between the two germline ends.

The rearrangement uses TRBV3-1 (or the pseudogene TRBV3-2) and TRBJ1-3; a possible D gene is TRBD1 (5 bases). The CDR3 has 14 residues. Germline V gene sequence: CDR1 LGHDT, CDR2 YNNKEL (reference sequence). V was shortened by 2 bases and J by 8 bases, with 13 bases between the two germline ends. The CDR3, as DNA: TGTGCCAGCAGCCAACCTTCCCTAGGGGACACCATATATTTT. Encoded protein: CASSQPSLGDTIYF.

This chain uses TRBV10-1 with TRBJ2-1, with 7 bases lining up with TRBD1. The CDR3 loop spans 13 amino acids. The V gene end was trimmed by 6 bases and the J gene end by 10 bases; junction bases not matched to a gene: 9. Germline values: CDR1 WNHNN, CDR2 SYGVQD (reference sequence). The CDR3 DNA follows: TGCGCCAGCAGCGTCGACAGGGCGAACGAGCAGTTCTTC. The encoded protein is CASSVDRANEQFF.

The V gene is TRBV7-8, the J gene TRBJ1-5, with D possibly being TRBD1 (5 bases). V lost 8 bases, J lost 0 bases, and 17 bases lay in between. The V gene's germline CDR1 is SGHVS and CDR2 FQNEAQ. This CDR3 contains 16 residues. The CDR3 DNA reads as TGTGCCAGCTCCCTAGCACAGGCAAATAGCAATCAGCCCCAGCATTTT. Translation gives CASSLAQANSNQPQHF.

There are a few counts of this clone. The chain is built from TRBV5-5 and TRBJ1-2; D unresolved. V lost 0 bases and J 4 bases, leaving 7 bases between the germline ends. CDR3 length: 13 amino acids. Per the germline V gene, CDR1 is SGHKS and CDR2 is YYEKEE (reference sequence). The CDR3 spells CASSLAGIYGYTF. CDR3 in DNA: TGTGCCAGCAGCTTGGCTGGGATCTATGGCTACACCTTC.

The J gene is TRBJ2-6, the V gene TRBV2, with TRBD1 as a possible D gene (5 bases). Trimming shortened V by 8 bases and J by 4 bases, and 9 bases separated the two germline ends. The CDR3 is 13 residues long. CDR1 SNHLY and CDR2 FYNNEI come from the germline V gene. The CDR3 loop is CASQGLGANVLTF. In DNA, the CDR3 is TGTGCCAGCCAGGGCTTGGGGGCCAACGTCCTGACTTTC.

This clone showed up just a few times. V is TRBV4-1 and J is TRBJ1-2; 8 bases map to TRBD1. The V gene end was trimmed by 2 bases and the J gene end by 6 bases; junction bases not matched to a gene: 5. The CDR3 totals 14 residues. The germline gives CDR1 MGHRA, CDR2 YSYEKL. In nucleotides, the CDR3 is TGCGCCAGCAGCCAAAGGGGACAGGACCATGGCTACACCTTC. This sequence encodes CASSQRGQDHGYTF.

The chain joins TRBV9 to TRBJ1-5; no firm D call. Germline values: CDR1 SGDLS, CDR2 YYNGEE. This CDR3 region has 15 residues. Trimming removed 1 base at V and 3 bases at J, with 11 bases between. CDR3 protein: CASSVTDTNNQPQHF. CDR3 coding DNA: TGTGCCAGCAGCGTAACCGACACTAACAATCAGCCCCAGCATTTT.

The chain recombines TRBV7-3 with TRBJ1-1; TRBD1 might be the D (5 bases). Trimming stripped 6 bases from V and 5 bases from J, with 13 bases between. The germline V gene has CDR1 SGHTA and CDR2 FQGTGA. CDR3 length: 13 amino acids. CDR3 protein: CASSYSGGTEAFF. CDR3 sequence (DNA): TGTGCCAGCAGTTACAGTGGGGGGACTGAAGCTTTCTTT.

This chain links TRBV27 with TRBJ1-6; D remains ambiguous. Germline V gene data show CDR1 as MNHEY and CDR2 as SMNVEV (reference sequence). The CDR3 spans 13 residues. V lost 4 bases, J lost 10 bases, and 11 bases lay in between. CDR3 sequence: CASSSRGSSPLHF. The CDR3 DNA sequence: TGTGCCAGCAGTTCTCGGGGTTCATCACCCCTCCACTTT.

V and J are TRBV11-2 and TRBJ2-1; TRBD1 matches 9 bases. The CDR3 extends over 15 amino acids. Per germline, CDR1 SGHAT and CDR2 FQNNGV. V shed 5 bases and J 8 bases; nucleotides not matched to a gene: 10. The DNA of the CDR3 is TGTGCCAGCAGCCTTCTATACAGGGGGCACGATGAGCAGTTCTTC. This sequence encodes CASSLLYRGHDEQFF.

This sequence joins TRBV6-1 and TRBJ1-3; D remains ambiguous. V dropped 2 bases and J dropped 1 base, with 9 bases sitting between them. The CDR3 contains 15 residues. Germline V gene lookup returns CDR1 MNHNS and CDR2 SASEGT. This CDR3 reads CASSERHPSGNTIYF. The CDR3 DNA follows: TGTGCCAGCAGTGAAAGACACCCATCTGGAAACACCATATATTTT.

V and J are TRBV7-9 and TRBJ2-7; D is perhaps TRBD1 or TRBD2 (5 bases each). Germline V gene sequence: CDR1 SEHNR, CDR2 FQNEAQ (reference sequence). The ends were cut back, 1 base at V and 7 bases at J, with 14 bases in the middle. This CDR3 spans 14 amino acids. CDR3 protein: CASSLVAGSGEQYF. The CDR3 DNA sequence: TGTGCCAGCAGCTTAGTCGCAGGGTCGGGGGAGCAGTACTTC. The full variable domain, in which reference TRBV7-9 and TRBJ2-7 provide the parts outside the CDR3, is DTGVSQNPRHKITKRGQNVTFRCDPISEHNRLYWYRQTLGQGPEFLTYFQNEAQLEKSRLLSDRFSAERPKGSFSTLEIQRTEQGDSAMYLCASSLVAGSGEQYFGPGTRLTVT.

The chain has TRBV25-1 and TRBJ2-3; D not certain. V was trimmed by 3 bases and J by 2 bases, leaving 9 bases between them. CDR1 and CDR2 from the germline V gene are MGHDK and SYGVNS. This CDR3 has 14 residues. The CDR3 nucleotides are TGTGCCAGCAGTGAGGACCACCACACAGATACGCAGTATTTT. Residues: CASSEDHHTDTQYF.

This clone was recorded a few times. The V and J genes are TRBV19 and TRBJ2-3, with D unresolved. Germline lookup yields CDR1 LNHDA and CDR2 SQIVND (reference sequence). V gave up 9 bases and J gave up 6 bases, with 7 bases separating them. The CDR3 covers 10 residues. The CDR3 protein is CASEADTQYF. The CDR3 bases are TGTGCCAGCGAAGCTGATACGCAGTATTTT.

The V and J genes are TRBV6-1 and TRBJ1-1, with D unclear. Per germline, CDR1 MNHNS and CDR2 SASEGT. The CDR3 contains 17 residues. The ends were cut back, 0 bases at V and 0 bases at J, with 14 bases in the middle. The CDR3 region is CASSEAPVWQMNTEAFF. The CDR3 DNA follows: TGTGCCAGCAGTGAAGCCCCCGTATGGCAAATGAACACTGAAGCTTTCTTT.

The chain recombines TRBV7-2 with TRBJ1-3; a weak D match, TRBD1 (5 bases). With 4 bases removed from V and 4 bases from J, the gap between germline ends came to 8 bases. From germline, CDR1 is SGHTA and CDR2 FQGNSA. The CDR3 has 13 amino acids. CDR3 amino acids: CASSSRGGNTIYF. The CDR3 coding sequence is TGTGCCAGCAGCTCCCGGGGGGGAAACACCATATATTTT. The full variable domain, with the rest looked up from reference TRBV7-2 and TRBJ1-3, is GAGVSQSPSNKVTEKGKDVELRCDPISGHTALYWYRQSLGQGLEFLIYFQGNSAPDKSGLPSDRFSAERTGGSVSTLTIQRTQQEDSAVYLCASSSRGGNTIYFGEGSWLTVV.

The chain carries TRBV10-1 and TRBJ1-2; tentatively, D is TRBD1 (6 bases). The V gene lost 2 bases and the J gene lost 8 bases, with 12 bases spanning the gap. The germline V gene encodes CDR1 WNHNN and CDR2 SYGVQD (reference sequence). The CDR3 loop spans 13 amino acids. The CDR3 loop is CASSERGLEGYTF. The CDR3, as DNA: TGCGCCAGCAGTGAGCGGGGGCTGGAAGGCTACACCTTC.

The gene calls are TRBV7-2 and TRBJ2-5; TRBD1 agrees at 7 bases. Trimming cost V 2 bases and J 5 bases; bases outside gene matches: 8. Germline CDR1 is SGHTA and CDR2 is FQGNSA. CDR3 length: 15 residues. The CDR3 sequence: CASSLSTGVYETQYF. Written as DNA, the CDR3 is TGTGCCAGCAGCTTATCTACAGGGGTCTACGAGACCCAGTACTTC.

The V gene is TRBV19, the J gene TRBJ1-1; D is undetermined. Germline V CDR1 and CDR2: LNHDA, SQIVND (reference sequence). This CDR3 has 16 amino acids. Trimming removed 1 base at V and 1 base at J, with 13 bases between. CDR3 in amino acids: CASSIGHGRKNTEAFF. The CDR3 nucleotides are TGTGCCAGTAGTATAGGTCATGGCAGGAAGAACACTGAAGCTTTCTTT. Based on the CDR3 plus reference TRBV19 and TRBJ1-1, the full variable domain is DGGITQSPKYLFRKEGQNVTLSCEQNLNHDAMYWYRQDPGQGLRLIYYSQIVNDFQKGDIAEGYSVSREKKESFPLTVTSAQKNPTAFYLCASSIGHGRKNTEAFFGQGTRLTVV.